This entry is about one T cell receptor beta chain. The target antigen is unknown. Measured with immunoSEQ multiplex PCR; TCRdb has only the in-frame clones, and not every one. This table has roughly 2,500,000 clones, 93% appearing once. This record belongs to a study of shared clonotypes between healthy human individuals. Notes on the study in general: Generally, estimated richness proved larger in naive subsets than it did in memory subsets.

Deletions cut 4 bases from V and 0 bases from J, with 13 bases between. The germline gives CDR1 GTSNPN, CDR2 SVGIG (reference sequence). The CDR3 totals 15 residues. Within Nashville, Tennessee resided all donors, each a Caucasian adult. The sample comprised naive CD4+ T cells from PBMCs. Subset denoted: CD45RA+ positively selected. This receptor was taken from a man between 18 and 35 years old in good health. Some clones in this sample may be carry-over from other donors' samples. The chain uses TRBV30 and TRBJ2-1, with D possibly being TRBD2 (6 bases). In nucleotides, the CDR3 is TGTGCCTGGACGGCGGGACTTTACTCCTACAATGAGCAGTTCTTC. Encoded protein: CAWTAGLYSYNEQFF.